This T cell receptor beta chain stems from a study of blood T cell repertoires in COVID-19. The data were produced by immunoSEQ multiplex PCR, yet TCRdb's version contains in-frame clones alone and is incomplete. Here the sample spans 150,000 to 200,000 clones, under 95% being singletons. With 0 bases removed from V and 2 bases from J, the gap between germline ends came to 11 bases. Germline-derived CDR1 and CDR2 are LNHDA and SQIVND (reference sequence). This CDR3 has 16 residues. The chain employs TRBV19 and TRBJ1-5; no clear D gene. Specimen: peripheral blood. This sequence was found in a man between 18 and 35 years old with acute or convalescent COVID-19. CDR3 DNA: TGTGCCAGTAGTATAGAGGGAGGGTTGGGCAATCAGCCCCAGCATTTT. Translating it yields CASSIEGGLGNQPQHF.